The clone carrying this T cell receptor (beta chain) was picked up a small number of times. Germline CDR1 reads SNHLY; CDR2 reads FYNNEI. This CDR3 has 17 residues. The J segment lost 4 bases and the V segment lost 4 bases, leaving 12 bases of the junction unmatched. TCRdb ran MiXCR on the RT-PCR reads and lists one entry per CDR3 protein. The table records roughly 780,000 distinct CDR3 sequences, less than 20% of them present only once. This entry comes from a study of response to subunit inactivated influenza vaccine. The input for sequencing was PBMCs from blood, taken roughly 5 days after vaccination. This TCR was sampled from a man in his forties or fifties who received an inactivated influenza vaccine. The chain joins TRBV2 to TRBJ2-3, with 9 bases aligning to TRBD1. CDR3 DNA: TGTGCCAGCAGTGGGGGGACAGGGAGAACGGATCCAGATACGCAGTATTTT. Amino acid sequence: CASSGGTGRTDPDTQYF.